What follows are 30 T cell receptor beta chains derived from one specimen sequenced in a study of cytomegalovirus exposure and HLA in healthy donors. PCR employed 60 Vbeta and 13 Jbeta primers. TCRdb's table, derived via immunoSEQ multiplex PCR, lists solely in-frame clones and lacks some. The table records 110,000 to 150,000 clones, 75% to 85% of them present only once. The sample taken for sequencing was PBMCs. These TCRs come from a woman between 18 and 30 years old in good health and CMV-seropositive.

This clone was detected only a few times. The V and J genes are TRBV7-8 and TRBJ2-4, with TRBD1 as a possible D gene (6 bases). The CDR3 extends over 16 amino acids. Trimming stripped 3 bases from V and 0 bases from J, with 12 bases between. Germline values: CDR1 SGHVS, CDR2 FQNEAQ. The CDR3 DNA reads TGTGCCAGCAGCTTCTTTGGGACACAAGCCAAAAACATTCAGTACTTC. Protein product: CASSFFGTQAKNIQYF.

This chain links TRBV5-5 with TRBJ2-7; 12 nucleotides align to TRBD1. The germline V gene encodes CDR1 SGHKS and CDR2 YYEKEE (reference sequence). The CDR3 length is 16 residues. The trim removed 4 bases at V and 1 base at J, leaving 6 bases unmatched. The CDR3: CASSPQGQGASYEQYF. The CDR3 DNA reads TGTGCCAGCAGCCCCCAGGGACAGGGGGCGTCCTACGAGCAGTACTTC.

The rearrangement uses TRBV30 and TRBJ1-2; TRBD1 agrees at 9 bases. Germline values: CDR1 GTSNPN, CDR2 SVGIG (reference sequence). Trimming removed 4 bases from V and 8 bases from J; junction bases left unmatched: 11. This CDR3 contains 14 residues. CDR3 in amino acids: CAWKKVQGAGGYTF. CDR3 in DNA: TGTGCCTGGAAGAAGGTACAGGGGGCCGGGGGCTACACCTTC.

The rearrangement uses TRBV2 and TRBJ1-2; D uncertain. This CDR3 is built from 15 residues. CDR1 is SNHLY, CDR2 FYNNEI, per germline. Trimming pared 2 bases from V and 4 bases from J, leaving 14 bases between. The CDR3 sequence: CASSERKYEVYGYTF. The DNA of the CDR3 is TGTGCCAGCAGTGAACGAAAATACGAGGTCTATGGCTACACCTTC.

The V gene is TRBV6-5, the J gene TRBJ2-7, with 7 bases fitting TRBD1. J lost 0 bases, V lost 4 bases, and 3 bases had no gene match. The CDR3 consists of 14 residues. CDR1 and CDR2 from the germline V gene are MNHEY and SVGAGI. The CDR3 loop is CASSSDRASYEQYF. CDR3 nucleotide sequence: TGTGCCAGCAGTTCCGACAGGGCCTCCTACGAGCAGTACTTC.

There are a few counts of this clone. This chain joins TRBV5-5 and TRBJ1-2, with D possibly TRBD1 on 6 matching bases. Trimming removed 2 bases at V and 6 bases at J, with 17 bases between. Germline loops: CDR1 SGHKS, CDR2 YYEKEE (reference sequence). This CDR3 is 15 amino acids long. CDR3 DNA sequence: TGTGCCAGCAGCTTAGGAACAGGGAGGGGAGATGGCTACACCTTC. Translating gives CASSLGTGRGDGYTF.

This clone was counted only a few times. The chain recombines TRBV11-2 with TRBJ2-7, with D possibly being TRBD1 (6 bases). The CDR3 loop spans 15 amino acids. Between the trimmed V and J ends, which lost 1 base and 5 bases, there was a span of 15 bases. Germline V lookup: CDR1 SGHAT, CDR2 FQNNGV. The CDR3 region has the DNA TGTGCCAGCAGCTTAGTGGACAGAACTTTTAACGAGCAGTACTTC. Protein product: CASSLVDRTFNEQYF.

The rearrangement joins TRBV10-2 to TRBJ1-3; TRBD1 agrees at 9 bases. V dropped 5 bases and J dropped 4; count of bases not matched to a gene: 6. Germline V gives CDR1 WSHSY, CDR2 SAAADI. There are 15 residues in the CDR3. The CDR3, as DNA: TGCGCCAGCAGTCAAGGACAGGGGACAGGAAACACCATATATTTT. Its protein is CASSQGQGTGNTIYF.

The chain is built from TRBV29-1 and TRBJ1-2; D uncertain. CDR1 SQVTM and CDR2 ANQGSEA come from the germline V gene. V shed 4 bases and J shed 2 bases, with 5 bases lying between them. The CDR3 runs to 11 residues. CDR3 protein: CSVVRNYGYTF. CDR3 nucleotides: TGCAGCGTTGTCAGGAACTATGGCTACACCTTC.

In this sample, this clone turned up a few times. The gene calls are TRBV5-4 and TRBJ1-2, with D possibly TRBD1 on 6 matching bases. V gave up 4 bases and J gave up 4 bases, with 17 bases separating them. Germline values: CDR1 SGHNT, CDR2 YYREEE (reference sequence). The CDR3 extends over 15 amino acids. DNA of the CDR3: TGTGCCAGCAGCATCCAACAGGGTGGGAGCTATGGCTACACCTTC. This sequence encodes CASSIQQGGSYGYTF.

The chain carries TRBV7-2 and TRBJ1-5; a weak D match, TRBD1 (6 bases). Germline V lookup: CDR1 SGHTA, CDR2 FQGNSA. This CDR3 spans 16 amino acids. V lost 5 bases, J lost 0 bases, and 14 bases lay in between. The CDR3 here is CASSQGRQNSNQPQHF. CDR3 DNA sequence: TGTGCCAGCAGCCAGGGGCGACAGAATAGCAATCAGCCCCAGCATTTT.

The rearrangement joins TRBV27 to TRBJ2-7; tentatively, D is TRBD1 (6 bases). This CDR3 has 13 amino acids. Germline CDR1 reads MNHEY; CDR2 reads SMNVEV (reference sequence). Trimming stripped 8 bases from V and 0 bases from J, with 11 bases between. The CDR3 loop is CASSQGSSYEQYF. The CDR3 DNA sequence: TGTGCCAGCTCCCAGGGGAGCTCCTACGAGCAGTACTTC.

In DNA, the CDR3 is TGTGCCAGCAGTTTCAAACAGGGGGTCTCCTACGAGCAGTACTTC. Translated: CASSFKQGVSYEQYF. J is TRBJ2-7 and V is TRBV6-6; 8 nucleotides align to TRBD1. The CDR3 length is 15 residues. V lost 4 bases and J lost 0; bases outside the gene matches: 5. Germline V CDR1 and CDR2: MNHNY, SVGAGI (reference sequence).

The chain links TRBV5-6 to TRBJ1-5, with D perhaps TRBD1 (6 bases). V was trimmed by 3 bases and J by 1 base, leaving 11 bases between them. Germline V gives CDR1 SGHDT, CDR2 YYEEEE. This CDR3 is 15 amino acids long. This CDR3 reads CASSSRGGSNQPQHF. The CDR3 DNA is TGTGCCAGCAGCTCCAGGGGAGGGAGCAATCAGCCCCAGCATTTT.

The J gene is TRBJ2-2, the V gene TRBV5-6; D remains unclear. In germline, CDR1 is SGHDT, CDR2 YYEEEE. The V gene lost 4 bases and the J gene lost 5 bases, with 6 bases spanning the gap. The length of the CDR3 is 12 residues. CDR3 coding DNA: TGTGCCAGCAGCGCGTGGACCGGGGAGCTGTTTTTT. Translating gives CASSAWTGELFF.

This chain joins TRBV27 and TRBJ2-7; D gene unclear. Between the trimmed V and J ends, which lost 6 bases and 2 bases, there was a span of 5 bases. CDR1 and CDR2 from the germline V gene are MNHEY and SMNVEV (reference sequence). The CDR3 sequence is 11 residues long. CDR3 protein: CASRYTYEQYF. The CDR3 DNA reads TGTGCCAGCAGGTACACCTACGAGCAGTACTTC.

The CDR3 region is CASTPVTGDGAYEQYF. The CDR3 DNA reads as TGTGCCAGCACCCCCGTGACAGGCGATGGGGCCTACGAGCAGTACTTC. The chain employs TRBV11-2 and TRBJ2-7; a weak D match, TRBD1 (6 bases). V lost 7 bases to trimming and J lost 2 bases, with 21 bases between them. CDR1 and CDR2 (germline): SGHAT, FQNNGV. This CDR3 is 16 amino acids long.

V and J are TRBV20-1 and TRBJ2-2; unclear D gene. Germline CDR1 DFQATT, CDR2 SNEGSKA (reference sequence). Trimming pared 3 bases from V and 6 bases from J, leaving 5 bases between. The CDR3 runs to 11 residues. DNA of the CDR3: TGCAGTGCTAGTCTACCCGGGGAGCTGTTTTTT. Amino acid sequence: CSASLPGELFF.

The sample holds a few counts of this clone. The chain couples TRBV6-5 to TRBJ2-5; 8 positions match TRBD2. The CDR3 extends over 13 amino acids. The V gene end was trimmed by 4 bases and the J gene end by 5 bases; junction bases not matched to a gene: 3. CDR1 and CDR2 from the germline V gene are MNHEY and SVGAGI. The CDR3 loop is CASSSSGWETQYF. The CDR3 coding sequence is TGTGCCAGCAGTTCTAGCGGGTGGGAGACCCAGTACTTC.

The chain combines TRBV27 with TRBJ2-1; 8 bases map to TRBD1. The V and J ends lost 2 bases and 4 bases, in that order; junction bases with no gene match: 10. Per the germline V gene, CDR1 is MNHEY and CDR2 is SMNVEV (reference sequence). The CDR3 has 17 residues. The CDR3 loop is CASSLRFVGQGYNEQFF. CDR3 nucleotide sequence: TGTGCCAGCAGTTTACGGTTTGTAGGACAGGGATACAATGAGCAGTTCTTC.

This chain joins TRBV6-1 and TRBJ2-1, with TRBD1 matching over 7 bases. Germline values: CDR1 MNHNS, CDR2 SASEGT. Germline trimming cut 4 bases from V and 1 base from J; bases unmatched to any gene: 4. The CDR3 totals 15 residues. CDR3 region: CASSAETGSYNEQFF. CDR3 DNA: TGTGCCAGCAGTGCTGAGACAGGGTCCTACAATGAGCAGTTCTTC.

V and J are TRBV27 and TRBJ1-3; D not resolved. CDR1 and CDR2 from the germline V gene are MNHEY and SMNVEV (reference sequence). The V end was cut by 5 bases, the J end by 0 bases, with 8 bases between. The CDR3 covers 14 residues. The CDR3 DNA is TGTGCCAGCAGTCGTATGAGCTCTGGAAACACCATATATTTT. Residues: CASSRMSSGNTIYF.

In its sample, this clone was seen once. The chain combines TRBV5-8 with TRBJ2-5, with 8 bases identical to TRBD2. V was pared by 1 base and J by 4 bases, with 6 bases of the junction left unmatched. This CDR3 has 15 amino acids. The germline CDR1 and CDR2 sequences are SGHTS and YDEGEE. DNA of the CDR3: TGTGCCAGCAGCTTGCCAGCGGGGGAGCCAGAGACCCAGTACTTC. It translates to CASSLPAGEPETQYF.

V and J are TRBV28 and TRBJ2-2, with D perhaps TRBD1 (6 bases). The CDR3 extends over 15 amino acids. Trimming shortened V by 5 bases and J by 4 bases, and 14 bases separated the two germline ends. The germline V gene has CDR1 MDHEN and CDR2 SYDVKM. CDR3 DNA sequence: TGTGCCAGCAGTGGGGACACCGCGGGCACCGGGGAGCTGTTTTTT. Translated, it gives CASSGDTAGTGELFF.

The gene calls are TRBV27 and TRBJ2-3; the D gene is possibly TRBD1 (6 bases). The germline V and J ends were trimmed by 3 bases and 2 bases, with 24 bases remaining between them. Germline lookup yields CDR1 MNHEY and CDR2 SMNVEV (reference sequence). The CDR3 runs to 19 residues. The CDR3 sequence is CASSLATFRGKVPTDTQYF. CDR3 coding DNA: TGTGCCAGCAGTTTGGCAACGTTTAGGGGGAAGGTACCCACAGATACGCAGTATTTT.

V usage is TRBV11-2 and J usage is TRBJ1-2, with D maybe TRBD1 (5 bases). Germline values: CDR1 SGHAT, CDR2 FQNNGV. V lost 0 bases to trimming and J lost 5 bases, with 13 bases between them. CDR3 length: 15 residues. The chain's CDR3 is CASSLDRRVGYGYTF. The CDR3 region has the DNA TGTGCCAGCAGCTTAGACCGCAGGGTCGGGTATGGCTACACCTTC.

This chain links TRBV28 with TRBJ2-1; 11 bases are shared with TRBD2. The trim removed 4 bases at V and 9 bases at J, leaving 14 bases unmatched. The CDR3 spans 17 residues. CDR1 and CDR2 (germline): MDHEN, SYDVKM. The CDR3 spells CASSSPKTSGAQGEQFF. In DNA, the CDR3 is TGTGCCAGCAGTTCACCTAAGACTAGCGGGGCCCAGGGTGAGCAGTTCTTC.

The rearrangement links TRBV28 to TRBJ2-2; perhaps TRBD2 as D (5 bases). Trimming removed 3 bases at V and 6 bases at J, with 17 bases between. CDR1 and CDR2 from the germline V gene are MDHEN and SYDVKM. This CDR3 comprises 16 residues. The DNA for the CDR3 is TGTGCCAGCAGTTTCGGACTTCCCGAGGTTCCCGGGGAGCTGTTTTTT. Translation: CASSFGLPEVPGELFF.

The chain is built from TRBV20-1 and TRBJ2-2; D is ambiguous. Trimming stripped 4 bases from V and 7 bases from J, with 7 bases between. The CDR3 consists of 11 residues. Germline CDR1 and CDR2: DFQATT and SNEGSKA (reference sequence). In nucleotides, the CDR3 is TGCAGTGCTATCCGGAGCGGGGAGCTGTTTTTT. This sequence encodes CSAIRSGELFF.

The chain carries TRBV11-2 and TRBJ2-5; 7 bases are shared with TRBD1. The CDR3 runs 18 residues. Germline CDR1 and CDR2: SGHAT and FQNNGV. V lost 2 bases to trimming and J lost 4 bases; unmatched junction nucleotides: 16. DNA of the CDR3: TGTGCCAGCAGCTTATACCCCCTGACAGGGAATAGTGGAGAGACCCAGTACTTC. This gives the protein CASSLYPLTGNSGETQYF. Supplemented by reference TRBV11-2 and TRBJ2-5, the full variable domain reads EAGVAQSPRYKIIEKRQSVAFWCNPISGHATLYWYQQILGQGPKLLIQFQNNGVVDDSQLPKDRFSAERLKGVDSTLKIQPAKLEDSAVYLCASSLYPLTGNSGETQYFGPGTRLLVL.